Included here is one T cell receptor (beta chain) sequence, with context. TCRdb re-derived calls from the reads in MiXCR, one entry per CDR3 protein. The data show around 530,000 distinct CDR3 sequences, around 27% seen once. This record comes from a study of T cell repertoires in cytomegalovirus infection. Study as a whole: CMV infection together with matching HLA type was indicated by public TCR beta signatures.

Trimming removed 6 bases at V and 2 bases at J, with 13 bases between. Germline V CDR1 and CDR2: ENHRY, SYGVKD. The CDR3 consists of 14 residues. Material: PBMCs. The chain links TRBV10-3 to TRBJ2-5, with TRBD2 as a possible D gene (6 bases). The origin of this receptor is a human donor in good health (CMV status not recorded). Some clones in this sample may be carry-over from other donors' samples. DNA of the CDR3: TGTGCCATCAGGACGGGACTTCTGCAAGAGACCCAGTACTTC. Protein product: CAIRTGLLQETQYF.